This TCR beta chain emerged from a study of OX40 agonist ivuxolimab in advanced cancers. Measured with immunoSEQ multiplex PCR; TCRdb has only the in-frame clones, and not every one. In the table there are approximately 11,000 clones, roughly four fifths of which are singletons. The J segment lost 6 bases and the V segment lost 1 base, leaving 3 bases of the junction unmatched. CDR1 and CDR2 (germline): SEHNR, FQNEAQ (reference sequence). This CDR3 is built from 14 residues. The starting material was CD4+ or CD8+ T cells sorted from blood, obtained in a trial of the OX40 agonist ivuxolimab. The clonotype comes from an adult with an advanced solid tumor such as melanoma, head and neck, liver or kidney cancer. The rearrangement uses TRBV7-9 and TRBJ2-1, with 7 bases matching TRBD1. As DNA, the CDR3 is TGTGCCAGCAGCTTAGTATCAGGGGGCAATGAGCAGTTCTTC. It translates to CASSLVSGGNEQFF.